A single sample is the source of the 16 T cell receptor beta chains below, sequenced in a study of identical twins. TCRdb re-derived calls from the 5' RACE reads in MiXCR, one entry per CDR3 protein. The sample consists of about 460,000 distinct CDR3 sequences, about 14% of them appearing once. The data also belong to a second study, concerning yellow fever vaccine responses in identical twins.

The sequencing sample was made of CD4+ T cells sorted from blood. The receptor set was obtained from a woman aged 18-29 years in good health.

The chain carries TRBV20-1 and TRBJ2-4; a possible D gene is TRBD2 (6 bases). The CDR3 is 13 residues long. Looked up from germline, CDR1 is DFQATT and CDR2 is SNEGSKA (reference sequence). Trimming took off 0 bases at V and 15 bases at J, with 18 bases between the two ends. In DNA, the CDR3 is TGCAGTGCTAGAGATGGCGGGGCACCATTCGGGTACTTC. Its translation is CSARDGGAPFGYF.

The rearrangement uses TRBV25-1 and TRBJ2-3; 8 bases are shared with TRBD1. Trimming removed 6 bases from V and 6 bases from J; junction bases left unmatched: 14. Germline V gene data show CDR1 as MGHDK and CDR2 as SYGVNS. This CDR3 spans 16 amino acids. The CDR3 sequence is CASRRTGLGREDTQYF. DNA of the CDR3: TGTGCCAGCAGACGGACAGGGCTGGGAAGGGAGGATACGCAGTATTTT.

There are many counts of this clonotype. The chain couples TRBV12-3 or TRBV12-4 to TRBJ2-2; TRBD1 agrees at 10 bases. The CDR3 spans 15 residues. The V and J ends lost 4 bases and 7 bases, in that order; junction bases with no gene match: 6. CDR3 sequence: CASSYRDRGVGELFF. The CDR3 nucleotides read TGTGCCAGCAGTTACCGGGACAGGGGTGTCGGGGAGCTGTTTTTT.

The chain is built from TRBV19 and TRBJ1-5; TRBD1 matches 7 bases. Germline loops: CDR1 LNHDA, CDR2 SQIVND (reference sequence). The CDR3 contains 15 residues. V trimming: 7 bases; J trimming: 0 bases; junction bases outside the gene matches: 6. CDR3 in DNA: TGTGCCAGTACTACAGGGGCAAATAGCAATCAGCCCCAGCATTTT. Translation: CASTTGANSNQPQHF.

This clonotype was seen repeatedly, ten times or more. CDR3 in amino acids: CASSPGLASSYEQYF. The CDR3 coding sequence is TGTGCCAGCAGTCCCGGACTAGCGAGCTCCTACGAGCAGTACTTC. The chain recombines TRBV18 with TRBJ2-7, with 9 bases matching TRBD2. CDR3 size: 15 residues. J was trimmed by 0 bases and V by 8 bases; bases with no gene match: 8. The germline gives CDR1 KGHSH, CDR2 LQKENI.

This clonotype turned up a few times. This chain uses TRBV3-1 with TRBJ2-7, with 7 bases aligning to TRBD2. Unmatched junction bases numbered 5, after V lost 1 base and J lost 2 bases. Per germline, CDR1 LGHDT and CDR2 YNNKEL (reference sequence). The CDR3 runs to 15 residues. The DNA of the CDR3 is TGTGCCAGCAGCCAAGCGTCTAGCGGAGCCTACGAGCAGTACTTC. Translating it yields CASSQASSGAYEQYF.

This clonotype was seen more than once but under ten times. This chain links TRBV18 with TRBJ2-1; TRBD1 might be the D (6 bases). Per the germline V gene, CDR1 is KGHSH and CDR2 is LQKENI. The CDR3 totals 15 residues. With 0 bases removed from V and 6 bases from J, the gap between germline ends came to 12 bases. This CDR3 reads CASSPPNRVGNEQFF. In DNA form, the CDR3 reads TGTGCCAGCTCACCACCGAACAGGGTAGGCAATGAGCAGTTCTTC.

This clonotype was seen more than once but under ten times. The rearrangement links TRBV4-1 to TRBJ1-1; 7 bases align to TRBD1. The CDR3 runs 21 residues. J was trimmed by 1 base and V by 3 bases; bases with no gene match: 23. CDR1 and CDR2 from the germline V gene are MGHRA and YSYEKL. Written as DNA, the CDR3 is TGCGCCAGCAGCCAGCTTGGCGGGACAGCTTTAAACGGAACAGGGAACACTGAAGCTTTCTTT. Protein sequence: CASSQLGGTALNGTGNTEAFF.

This chain connects TRBV4-3 to TRBJ2-3; 9 bases are a match to TRBD1. The CDR3 sequence is 16 residues long. Germline V gene lookup returns CDR1 LGHNA and CDR2 YSLEER. The trim removed 2 bases at V and 2 bases at J, leaving 5 bases unmatched. The CDR3 bases are TGCGCCAGCAGCCAAAGGGGGACAGGGTTCACAGATACGCAGTATTTT. It encodes CASSQRGTGFTDTQYF.

V usage is TRBV2 and J usage is TRBJ2-1; 8 bases fit TRBD1. Germline V lookup: CDR1 SNHLY, CDR2 FYNNEI. The CDR3 runs 13 residues. J lost 10 bases, V lost 7 bases, and 9 bases had no gene match. CDR3 sequence (DNA): TGTGCCAGCACCAGGGGGCTCCACGGCGAGCAGTTCTTC. It encodes CASTRGLHGEQFF.

This chain uses TRBV27 with TRBJ2-5; D is unclear. CDR1 and CDR2 (germline): MNHEY, SMNVEV (reference sequence). There are 16 residues in the CDR3. V was trimmed by 3 bases and J by 3 bases, leaving 17 bases between them. The CDR3 spells CASSFRFYSGEETQYF. CDR3 in DNA: TGTGCCAGCAGTTTTAGGTTTTACTCGGGTGAAGAGACCCAGTACTTC.

The chain has TRBV28 and TRBJ1-5; 7 bases line up with TRBD1. V was clipped by 6 bases and J by 7 bases; unmatched bases: 3. Germline V gene data show CDR1 as MDHEN and CDR2 as SYDVKM. The CDR3 has 12 amino acids. CDR3 loop: CASRTGRQPQHF. The DNA of the CDR3 is TGTGCCAGCAGGACAGGGAGGCAGCCCCAGCATTTT.

A single count supports this clonotype. This chain uses TRBV6-5 with TRBJ2-3, with TRBD1 identical over 12 bases. Per the germline V gene, CDR1 is MNHEY and CDR2 is SVGAGI. The J segment lost 3 bases and the V segment lost 1 base, leaving 5 bases of the junction unmatched. The CDR3 totals 17 residues. The CDR3 DNA is TGTGCCAGCAGTTACTGTCGGGACAGGGGGCGGACAGATACGCAGTATTTT. Its protein is CASSYCRDRGRTDTQYF.

Only a few counts were recorded for this clonotype. Here the CDR3 DNA reads TGTGCCAGCAGTCGAGCAAGCGTACCCGGCGAGCAGTACTTC. This sequence encodes CASSRASVPGEQYF. This chain links TRBV11-2 with TRBJ2-7; the D is unclear. This CDR3 is built from 14 residues. V lost 6 bases and J lost 6, with 18 bases in between. The germline V gene encodes CDR1 SGHAT and CDR2 FQNNGV.

The V call is TRBV29-1, the J call TRBJ2-1, with TRBD1 as a possible D gene (6 bases). Trimming pared 4 bases from V and 7 bases from J, leaving 14 bases between. The V gene's germline CDR1 is SQVTM and CDR2 ANQGSEA. The CDR3 spans 13 residues. As DNA, the CDR3 is TGCAGCGTTGGGCAGGGGCTGGTTAATGAGCAGTTCTTC. Translated: CSVGQGLVNEQFF.

This clonotype was recorded a few times. The V gene is TRBV2, the J gene TRBJ1-5; 9 bases align to TRBD1. Unmatched junction bases numbered 7, after V lost 6 bases and J lost 4 bases. In germline, CDR1 is SNHLY, CDR2 FYNNEI. The CDR3 totals 15 residues. The CDR3 reads CASSLGQGWNQPQHF. The CDR3 DNA reads as TGTGCCAGCAGCTTGGGACAGGGCTGGAATCAGCCCCAGCATTTT. The whole variable domain, remainder taken from reference TRBV2 and TRBJ1-5, is EPEVTQTPSHQVTQMGQEVILRCVPISNHLYFYWYRQILGQKVEFLVSFYNNEISEKSEIFDDQFSVERPDGSNFTLKIRSTKLEDSAMYFCASSLGQGWNQPQHFGDGTRLSIL.